These 16 T cell receptor beta chains were all obtained from the same sample, sequenced in a study of CD4+ T cells in melanoma. Method: immunoSEQ multiplex PCR; TCRdb's copy keeps in-frame clones and lacks some. The table includes about 9,900 clones, over 60% detected once. Sequencing was done on a sample of tumor tissue. The receptors were sampled from a human donor with melanoma.

This chain links TRBV29-1 with TRBJ2-1; TRBD1 is a possible D gene (6 bases). The V and J ends lost 7 bases and 9 bases respectively, with 28 bases between them. CDR1 SQVTM and CDR2 ANQGSEA come from the germline V gene. The CDR3 has 16 residues. CDR3 sequence reads: CSAEGLQGPDSIEQFF. Written as DNA, the CDR3 is TGCAGCGCTGAGGGCTTGCAGGGGCCCGACTCTATTGAGCAGTTCTTC.

This clone has a handful of counts. J is TRBJ1-5 and V is TRBV27, with TRBD1 matching 7 bases. CDR3 size: 15 residues. V dropped 4 bases and J dropped 5; count of bases not matched to a gene: 8. CDR1 is MNHEY, CDR2 SMNVEV, per germline (reference sequence). CDR3 sequence reads: CASSSSRTGYQPQHF. The CDR3 DNA sequence: TGTGCCAGCAGTTCTTCACGGACAGGCTATCAGCCCCAGCATTTT.

As concerns this clone: Other DNA sequences of this sample code for an identical CDR3. This chain joins TRBV6-5 and TRBJ1-3; no reliable D call. This CDR3 has 14 residues. In germline, CDR1 is MNHEY, CDR2 SVGAGI. V was shortened by 5 bases and J by 0 bases, with 8 bases between the two germline ends. DNA of the CDR3: TGTGCCAGCAGTCCTGGAATCTCTGGAAACACCATATATTTT. Translated: CASSPGISGNTIYF.

Sample share makes this clone medium-sized (0.01 to 0.1%). The rearrangement uses TRBV25-1 and TRBJ1-2; no clear D gene. Germline CDR1 and CDR2: MGHDK and SYGVNS. Between the trimmed V and J ends, which lost 4 bases and 5 bases, there was a span of 8 bases. This CDR3 has 12 residues. Here the CDR3 DNA reads TGTGCCAGCAGTGCAACGATTTATGGCTACACCTTC. Encoded protein: CASSATIYGYTF.

This chain links TRBV30 with TRBJ2-3; 9 nucleotides align to TRBD2. Germline CDR1 is GTSNPN and CDR2 is SVGIG (reference sequence). Trimming took 0 bases from V and 5 from J; bases not matched to a gene: 9. CDR3 length: 16 amino acids. CDR3 residues: CAWSVPLAGFLDTQYF. In DNA, the CDR3 is TGTGCCTGGAGTGTCCCCCTAGCGGGGTTTTTAGATACGCAGTATTTT.

This chain joins TRBV7-2 and TRBJ1-3; unclear D gene. Looked up from germline, CDR1 is SGHTA and CDR2 is FQGNSA. Deletions cut 5 bases from V and 2 bases from J, with 13 bases between. The CDR3 loop spans 15 amino acids. CDR3 sequence: CASSLSGNTGNTIYF. CDR3 DNA sequence: TGTGCCAGCAGCCTCTCTGGGAACACTGGAAACACCATATATTTT.

The chain is built from TRBV5-1 and TRBJ1-1; the D is unclear. Germline V gives CDR1 SGHRS, CDR2 YFSETQ. Deletions cut 7 bases from V and 1 base from J, with 8 bases between. CDR3 length: 12 residues. In nucleotides, the CDR3 is TGCGCCAGCCGGACGGGGAACACTGAAGCTTTCTTT. Its protein is CASRTGNTEAFF.

In its sample, this clone was seen a few times. The chain employs TRBV10-3 and TRBJ2-1, with 7 bases identical to TRBD1. J was trimmed by 6 bases and V by 10 bases; bases with no gene match: 15. CDR1 and CDR2 from the germline V gene are ENHRY and SYGVKD. This CDR3 comprises 15 residues. The CDR3 spells CASRYIGDSLNEQFF. Here the CDR3 DNA reads TGTGCCAGCAGATATATAGGGGACAGCCTCAATGAGCAGTTCTTC.

CDR3 sequence (DNA): TGTGCCATCAGTCAGGGACTTGGAGAGACCCAGTACTTC. It is translated as CAISQGLGETQYF. The V call is TRBV10-3, the J call TRBJ2-5; TRBD2 might be the D (6 bases). CDR3 length equals 13 residues. Trimming took 5 bases from V and 4 from J, leaving 11 bases between them. Germline values: CDR1 ENHRY, CDR2 SYGVKD.

The chain combines TRBV2 with TRBJ1-1, with a possible D match to TRBD1 (6 bases). V was trimmed by 1 base and J by 6 bases, leaving 15 bases between them. Germline CDR1 and CDR2: SNHLY and FYNNEI. The CDR3 totals 15 residues. CDR3 DNA: TGTGCCAGCAGTGAAGAAGCGCTACAGGGTTCTGAAGCTTTCTTT. It encodes CASSEEALQGSEAFF.

This sequence joins TRBV27 and TRBJ2-7, with D possibly being TRBD2 (5 bases). Trimming took 0 bases from V and 3 from J, leaving 12 bases between them. Germline CDR1 MNHEY, CDR2 SMNVEV (reference sequence). This CDR3 has 15 residues. DNA of the CDR3: TGTGCCAGCAGTTTATCCCCGGGAACAAACTACGAGCAGTACTTC. The encoded protein is CASSLSPGTNYEQYF.

This clone showed up just once. The CDR3 loop reads CASFRRGGSGYTF. In nucleotides, the CDR3 is TGTGCCAGTTTCCGTAGAGGGGGTAGTGGCTACACCTTC. The chain recombines TRBV6-1 with TRBJ1-2; D is possibly TRBD1 (6 bases). The V and J ends lost 9 bases and 7 bases respectively, with 18 bases between them. The CDR3 has 13 amino acids. Germline V gene sequence: CDR1 MNHNS, CDR2 SASEGT.

J is TRBJ2-1 and V is TRBV29-1, with D perhaps matching TRBD1 or TRBD2 (5 bases each). Germline assignment: CDR1 SQVTM and CDR2 ANQGSEA. Trimming left V 3 bases short and J 0 bases short, with 12 bases between. The CDR3 is made up of 15 amino acids. As DNA, the CDR3 is TGCAGCGTTGAGCCAGAGGGGCTCTCCTACAATGAGCAGTTCTTC. This gives the protein CSVEPEGLSYNEQFF.

The chain uses TRBV11-3 and TRBJ2-7, with D perhaps TRBD2 (5 bases). Trimming pared 5 bases from V and 5 bases from J, leaving 10 bases between. The CDR3 sequence is 12 residues long. Germline V gene sequence: CDR1 SGHNT, CDR2 YENEEA. The CDR3 sequence is CASSPDGDEQYF. The CDR3, as DNA: TGTGCCAGCAGCCCGGACGGGGACGAGCAGTACTTC.

This clone came up a few times. This rearrangement joins TRBV7-2 to TRBJ1-2; D possibly corresponds to TRBD1 (6 bases). In germline, CDR1 is SGHTA, CDR2 FQGNSA. The CDR3 is made up of 18 amino acids. Trimming removed 2 bases at V and 6 bases at J, with 25 bases between. CDR3 loop: CASSLLVAGLGQNNGYTF. CDR3 nucleotides: TGTGCCAGCAGCTTACTGGTCGCTGGGCTGGGACAAAACAATGGCTACACCTTC.

This clone showed up just a few times. This chain uses TRBV2 with TRBJ1-2; a possible D gene is TRBD1 (6 bases). This CDR3 has 12 residues. Per the germline V gene, CDR1 is SNHLY and CDR2 is FYNNEI. V gave up 7 bases and J gave up 8 bases, with 14 bases separating them. The CDR3 DNA is TGTGCCAGCACCCCGTGGGGGGGCGGCTACACCTTC. Its protein product is CASTPWGGGYTF.